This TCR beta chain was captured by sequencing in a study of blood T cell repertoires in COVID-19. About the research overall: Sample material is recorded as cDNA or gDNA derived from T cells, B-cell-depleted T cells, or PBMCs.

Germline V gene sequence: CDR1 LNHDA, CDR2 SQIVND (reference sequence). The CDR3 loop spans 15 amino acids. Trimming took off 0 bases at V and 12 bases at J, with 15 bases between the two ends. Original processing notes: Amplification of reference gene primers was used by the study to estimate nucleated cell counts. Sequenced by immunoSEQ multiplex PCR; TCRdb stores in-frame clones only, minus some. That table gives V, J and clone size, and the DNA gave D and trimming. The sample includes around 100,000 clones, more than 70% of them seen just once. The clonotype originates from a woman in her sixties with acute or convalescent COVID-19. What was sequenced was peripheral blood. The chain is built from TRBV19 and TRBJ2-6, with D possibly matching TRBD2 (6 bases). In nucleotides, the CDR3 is TGTGCCAGTAGTATAGAAGCGGGCCAATACGGCGTCCTGACTTTC. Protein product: CASSIEAGQYGVLTF.